Each of the 10 T cell receptor beta chains below was sequenced from the same sample in a study of response to subunit inactivated influenza vaccine. TCRdb recomputed calls from the RT-PCR reads with MiXCR, one row per CDR3 protein. This table has around 650,000 distinct CDR3 sequences, about a sixth appearing once. Here the sequenced sample was PBMCs from blood, taken roughly 12 days after vaccination. These receptors originate from a man aged 50 or older who received an inactivated influenza vaccine.

The table lists this clonotype with a count of one. The rearrangement uses TRBV9 and TRBJ1-4; the D is unclear. V was clipped by 2 bases and J by 4 bases, with 15 bases between them. CDR1 is SGDLS and CDR2 is YYNGEE in the germline V gene. CDR3 length equals 16 residues. The CDR3 here is CASSVWAENLNEKLFF. The CDR3 DNA reads TGTGCCAGCAGCGTGTGGGCGGAGAACCTTAATGAAAAACTGTTTTTT.

This clonotype has only a few counts. This chain links TRBV5-1 with TRBJ2-5; 9 bases agree with TRBD1. This CDR3 is built from 16 residues. V shed 2 bases, J shed 1 base, and the junction held 6 bases outside the gene matches. The germline CDR1 and CDR2 sequences are SGHRS and YFSETQ. CDR3 sequence: CASSFGPGQGQETQYF. The CDR3 nucleotides read TGCGCCAGCAGCTTTGGACCGGGACAGGGCCAAGAGACCCAGTACTTC.

Ten or more counts support this clonotype. The chain has TRBV12-3 or TRBV12-4 and TRBJ2-5, with 7 bases lining up with TRBD2. The V and J ends lost 5 bases and 2 bases, in that order; junction bases with no gene match: 5. The CDR3 is 14 amino acids. The CDR3 spells CASSLPGLQETQYF. The CDR3 nucleotides read TGTGCCAGCAGTCTACCGGGACTACAAGAGACCCAGTACTTC.

This clonotype has a handful of counts. The V and J genes are TRBV4-2 and TRBJ2-3; D is possibly TRBD2 (6 bases). Per germline, CDR1 LGHNA and CDR2 YNFKEQ. The ends were cut back, 0 bases at V and 0 bases at J, with 10 bases in the middle. This CDR3 region has 16 residues. This CDR3 reads CASSQELAFSTDTQYF. In nucleotides, the CDR3 is TGTGCCAGCAGCCAAGAACTAGCCTTTAGCACAGATACGCAGTATTTT.

The rearrangement links TRBV7-2 to TRBJ1-3, with a tentative D call TRBD1 (6 bases). CDR3 length: 15 amino acids. V was cut by 5 bases and J by 0 bases, with 11 bases left in between. Germline lookup yields CDR1 SGHTA and CDR2 FQGNSA. CDR3 nucleotide sequence: TGTGCCAGCAGCAGGACAGACTCCTCTGGAAACACCATATATTTT. Its protein product is CASSRTDSSGNTIYF. Full variable domain (rest looked up from reference TRBV7-2 and TRBJ1-3): GAGVSQSPSNKVTEKGKDVELRCDPISGHTALYWYRQSLGQGLEFLIYFQGNSAPDKSGLPSDRFSAERTGGSVSTLTIQRTQQEDSAVYLCASSRTDSSGNTIYFGEGSWLTVV.

This clonotype was observed a few times. In DNA, the CDR3 is TGTGCCAGCAGTGTAGCGGGAGGGGTCGGGGAGCTGTTTTTT. Its protein product is CASSVAGGVGELFF. The V call is TRBV7-8, the J call TRBJ2-2; 11 nucleotides line up with TRBD2. With 6 bases clipped from V and 7 bases from J, the junction kept 4 bases outside the gene matches. CDR3 length: 14 residues. Germline V gene data show CDR1 as SGHVS and CDR2 as FQNEAQ.

This sequence joins TRBV28 and TRBJ2-3; unclear D gene. This CDR3 contains 13 residues. V dropped 5 bases and J dropped 2 bases, with 8 bases sitting between them. Germline V gene data show CDR1 as MDHEN and CDR2 as SYDVKM. CDR3 amino acids: CASSLLYTDTQYF. The CDR3 region has the DNA TGTGCCAGCAGTCTCCTGTACACAGATACGCAGTATTTT.

This clonotype was observed a handful of times. The chain joins TRBV15 to TRBJ2-7, with D maybe TRBD1 (6 bases). The CDR3 is made up of 15 amino acids. Germline V CDR1 and CDR2: LNHNV, YYDKDF (reference sequence). With 0 bases removed from V and 7 bases from J, the gap between germline ends came to 16 bases. The CDR3 spells CATSRELMGAEEQYF. DNA for the CDR3: TGTGCCACCAGCAGAGAATTAATGGGGGCGGAGGAGCAGTACTTC. Full variable domain (missing parts from reference TRBV15 and TRBJ2-7): DAMVIQNPRYQVTQFGKPVTLSCSQTLNHNVMYWYQQKSSQAPKLLFHYYDKDFNNEADTPDNFQSRRPNTSFCFLDIRSPGLGDTAMYLCATSRELMGAEEQYFGPGTRLTVT.

V is TRBV6-1 and J is TRBJ1-3; D not resolved. Looked up from germline, CDR1 is MNHNS and CDR2 is SASEGT. This CDR3 comprises 13 residues. Deletions cut 5 bases from V and 0 bases from J, with 5 bases between. In nucleotides, the CDR3 is TGTGCCAGCAGTCAACTCTCTGGAAACACCATATATTTT. Translation gives CASSQLSGNTIYF.

The J gene is TRBJ2-4, the V gene TRBV20-1, with unresolved D. The CDR3 runs 14 residues. The V end was cut by 0 bases, the J end by 4 bases, with 10 bases between. Germline-derived CDR1 and CDR2 are DFQATT and SNEGSKA (reference sequence). The CDR3 bases are TGCAGTGCTAGAGATCAGGAAGGAAAAAACATTCAGTACTTC. Its translation is CSARDQEGKNIQYF.